The rows below give T cell receptor beta chains drawn from one sample of a study of cytomegalovirus exposure and HLA in healthy donors. Clones were sequenced by immunoSEQ multiplex PCR, and TCRdb holds only the in-frame ones, with some missing. Of roughly 100,000 clones listed, around 70% were seen once; the top ten hold roughly 0.79%. The sequenced sample was PBMCs. The origin of the receptors is a boy younger than 18 in good health and CMV-seronegative. The CDR3 runs from the conserved cysteine through the conserved F or W. The D gene is left open where the match is weak. Only some rows state a clone size, as once, few, many or a class for expanded clones.

>TRBJ1-5|TRBV5-4|NA|NA
TGTGCCAGCAGCTTACAGGGCAACAATCAGCCCCAGCATTTT
CASSLQGNNQPQHF
>TRBJ2-3|TRBV6-5|NA|NA
TGTGCCAGCAGTCGAAAGGCGAGCGCAGATACGCAGTATTTT
CASSRKASADTQYF
>TRBJ2-1|TRBV30|NA|NA
TGTGCCTGGAGTCCGAGCTCCTACAATGAGCAGTTCTTC
CAWSPSSYNEQFF
>TRBJ2-3|TRBV4-3|NA|TRBD2
TGCGCCAGCAGCCAAGACGGAGCGGGGGTTAGCACAGATACGCAGTATTTT
CASSQDGAGVSTDTQYF
>TRBJ2-7|TRBV5-1|NA|TRBD2
TGCGCCAGCAGCTTGATCGCGGGAGGGCCGGGGGAGCAGTACTTC
CASSLIAGGPGEQYF
>TRBJ2-7|TRBV13|few|TRBD1
TGTGCCAGCAGCTCGGGGACAGACGAGCGCTACGAGCAGTACTTC
CASSSGTDERYEQYF
>TRBJ2-5|TRBV6-5|NA|NA
TGTGCCAGCAGCCCAGGACAAGAGACCCAGTACTTC
CASSPGQETQYF
>TRBJ2-7|TRBV6-1|NA|NA
TGTGCCAGCAGGCAATACAGCTACGAGCAGTACTTC
CASRQYSYEQYF
>TRBJ2-7|TRBV7-9|NA|TRBD1
TGTGCCACCCAGGGGGCAGAAATGTACGAGCAGTACTTC
CATQGAEMYEQYF
>TRBJ1-6|TRBV9|NA|NA
TGTGCCAGCAGCGTAGAGCAGTACGGAGGATCACCCCTCCACTTT
CASSVEQYGGSPLHF
>TRBJ2-3|TRBV6-6|once|TRBD1
TGTGCCAGCAGTTCCCGGGACAGACTATCAGATACGCAGTATTTT
CASSSRDRLSDTQYF
>TRBJ2-7|TRBV5-6|NA|TRBD1
TGTGCCAGCAGCTGGGACAGCCTCTACGAGCAGTACTTC
CASSWDSLYEQYF
>TRBJ1-3|TRBV5-6|once|TRBD1
TGTGCCAGCAGCGTATTGACAGGGGGCAGGGGAAACACCATATATTTT
CASSVLTGGRGNTIYF
>TRBJ2-7|TRBV5-1|few|NA
TGCGCCAGCAGCTTGGCCGGTAGCTACGAGCAGTACTTC
CASSLAGSYEQYF
>TRBJ2-7|TRBV11-3|NA|TRBD1
TGTGCCAGCAGCCTCGCCCGGGACAGGGGCTTTTACGAGCAGTACTTC
CASSLARDRGFYEQYF
>TRBJ1-2|TRBV28|NA|NA
TGTGCCAGCAGTTCTGGTGGGGCGGGGGCTTACTATGGCTACACCTTC
CASSSGGAGAYYGYTF
>TRBJ2-1|TRBV2|NA|NA
TGTGCCAGCAGTGACCCGACAGAGTGGGGGCCCAATGAGCAGTTCTTC
CASSDPTEWGPNEQFF
>TRBJ2-7|TRBV11-2|NA|NA
TGTGCCAGCAGCTTAGACTTTTTCTACGAGCAGTACTTC
CASSLDFFYEQYF
>TRBJ2-5|TRBV7-2|NA|TRBD1
TGTGCCAGCAGCCGGACAGGGACGGGAGAGACCCAGTACTTC
CASSRTGTGETQYF
>TRBJ2-1|TRBV6-1|NA|NA
TGTGCCAGCAGTGAAGTAAGCCAGCAGTTCTTC
CASSEVSQQFF
>TRBJ1-1|TRBV7-9|NA|TRBD1
TGTGCCAGCAGCATAGAGACAGGGGGGACTGAAGCTTTCTTT
CASSIETGGTEAFF
>TRBJ2-2|TRBV18|NA|NA
TGTGCCAGCTCACGCGGGCTGAACACCGGGGAGCTGTTTTTT
CASSRGLNTGELFF
>TRBJ1-1|TRBV30|NA|NA
TGTGCCTGGAGTGGGTCTAGTATGAACACTGAAGCTTTCTTT
CAWSGSSMNTEAFF
>TRBJ1-5|TRBV7-6|NA|NA
TGTGCCAGCAGCCAGGGGTCCTACAATCAGCCCCAGCATTTT
CASSQGSYNQPQHF
>TRBJ2-7|TRBV4-1|NA|TRBD2
TGCGCCAGCAGCCACACTAGCGGGGGACCCACCTACGAGCAGTACTTC
CASSHTSGGPTYEQYF
>TRBJ1-5|TRBV5-5|few|NA
TGTGCCAGCAGCTTGGGCCTGGGGCCAGGGATTCAGCCCCAGCATTTT
CASSLGLGPGIQPQHF
>TRBJ2-5|TRBV9|NA|NA
TGTGCCAGCAGCGCCTGGGACAACCAAGAGACCCAGTACTTC
CASSAWDNQETQYF
>TRBJ2-1|TRBV5-1|NA|NA
TGCGCCAGCAGCTTGGTTCCGGCGACAACCTTTTACAATGAGCAGTTCTTC
CASSLVPATTFYNEQFF
>TRBJ1-4|TRBV28|NA|NA
TGTGCCAGCAGTTTAGGGAGAAGGGAAAAACTGTTTTTT
CASSLGRREKLFF
>TRBJ2-7|TRBV7-9|NA|TRBD1
TGTGCCAGCAGCCCCCCGGGACAGTTGTGGGAGCAGTACTTC
CASSPPGQLWEQYF
>TRBJ2-7|TRBV18|NA|NA
TGTGCCAGCTCACCACCATCTTTTTACGAGCAGTACTTC
CASSPPSFYEQYF
>TRBJ1-2|TRBV28|once|NA
TGTGCCAGCAGTTTGCGGGGGGCCGGGCGTGGCTACACCTTC
CASSLRGAGRGYTF
>TRBJ1-2|TRBV5-1|NA|TRBD1
TGCGCCAGCAGCATTCCAGGGGGCTATGGCTACACCTTC
CASSIPGGYGYTF
>TRBJ2-7|TRBV27|NA|TRBD2
TGTGCCAGCAGCCCGGGGACTAGCGCTGGTTACGAGCAGTACTTC
CASSPGTSAGYEQYF
>TRBJ2-1|TRBV2|NA|TRBD2
TGTGCCAGCAGGCCAGCGGGGACTAGGGATGAGCAGTTCTTC
CASRPAGTRDEQFF
>TRBJ1-1|TRBV12-1|NA|NA
TGTGCCAGCAGCTTTGGGGAGGGTCCGGGATCTCGCACTGAAGCTTTCTTT
CASSFGEGPGSRTEAFF
>TRBJ2-7|TRBV7-8|NA|TRBD1
TGTGCCAGCAGCTTGAGAGGGACAGGGACCTACGAGCAGTACTTC
CASSLRGTGTYEQYF
>TRBJ1-1|TRBV27|NA|TRBD1
TGTGCCAGCAGCTCCGGACAGGGGAACACTGAAGCTTTCTTT
CASSSGQGNTEAFF
>TRBJ1-2|TRBV25-1|NA|TRBD1
TGTGCCAGCAGTAATCCGGGACAGGTCTATGGCTACACCTTC
CASSNPGQVYGYTF
>TRBJ2-1|TRBV6-6|NA|TRBD2
TGTGCCAGCAGTCACGGACTAGCGGGAGGGAATGAGCAGTTCTTC
CASSHGLAGGNEQFF
>TRBJ1-1|TRBV5-1|few|NA
TGCGCCAGCAGCTTGGAACTGGGGAGAAGCACTGAAGCTTTCTTT
CASSLELGRSTEAFF
>TRBJ2-7|TRBV29-1|NA|NA
TGCAGCGTCAGGGACACCGCAGGACCTTACGAGCAGTACTTC
CSVRDTAGPYEQYF
>TRBJ1-1|TRBV29-1|NA|NA
TGCAGCGTTGGTGGGCGAATGAACACTGAAGCTTTCTTT
CSVGGRMNTEAFF
>TRBJ1-1|TRBV19|NA|NA
TGTGCCAGTTCAACGGGGATGAACACTGAAGCTTTCTTT
CASSTGMNTEAFF
>TRBJ1-2|TRBV7-9|NA|NA
TGTTCCAGCAGCGACAGCGACTATGGCTACACCTTC
CSSSDSDYGYTF
>TRBJ2-1|TRBV30|once|NA
TGTGCCTGGAGTCCCCGAACGGACTTATGGGGATCCAATGAGCAGTTCTTC
CAWSPRTDLWGSNEQFF
>TRBJ2-7|TRBV7-2|NA|TRBD2
TGTGCCAGCAGCTTTACTAGCGGGGTATACGAGCAGTACTTC
CASSFTSGVYEQYF
>TRBJ1-5|TRBV19|NA|TRBD1
TGTGCCAGTACCCCCCGGACAGGGTTGAATCAGCCCCAGCATTTT
CASTPRTGLNQPQHF
>TRBJ1-2|TRBV5-4|NA|NA
TGTGCCAGTAGCCGCGACAGAAACTATGGCTACACCTTC
CASSRDRNYGYTF
>TRBJ2-5|TRBV4-1|NA|NA
TGCGCCAGCAGCCAAGTAGTAGAAGAGACCCAGTACTTC
CASSQVVEETQYF
>TRBJ2-5|TRBV30|NA|TRBD2
TGTGCCTGGAGTGTAGGGAGCGGGGGGAACCAAGAGACCCAGTACTTC
CAWSVGSGGNQETQYF
>TRBJ1-1|TRBV11-2|NA|NA
TGTGCCAGCAGCTTAGTGAGGGGGATAGTAACTGAAGCTTTCTTT
CASSLVRGIVTEAFF
>TRBJ2-7|TRBV11-3|NA|TRBD2
TGTGCCAGCAGCTTTAGCGGGTCCTCCTACGAGCAGTACTTC
CASSFSGSSYEQYF
>TRBJ1-2|TRBV2|NA|NA
TGTGCCAGCAGTGGGGGGAGGGGGGGAAGTCGAGATGGCTACACCTTC
CASSGGRGGSRDGYTF
>TRBJ1-1|TRBV5-1|NA|NA
TGCGCCAGCAGCTCATCACACCTGAACACTGAAGCTTTCTTT
CASSSSHLNTEAFF
>TRBJ1-1|TRBV29-1|few|NA
TGCAGCGTTGGAGGCGACAGAGAAGCTTTCTTT
CSVGGDREAFF